One and the same sample provided the 27 T cell receptor beta chains below, sequenced in a study of PD-L1 blockade in urothelial cancer. Repertoires were generated with immunoSEQ multiplex PCR, while TCRdb's copy carries only in-frame clones and drops some. There are about 48,000 clones in the sample; approximately 80% occur only once, and approximately 8.8% lies in the top ten. The sample's time point: peripheral blood 6 weeks after treatment start. Specimen: PBMCs, collected around atezolizumab (anti-PD-L1) treatment. The origin of the receptors is a man in his 70s with urothelial cancer.

In regard to this clone: One end of the junction fails to match germline, which may point to a read error. The chain links TRBV19 to TRBJ2-5, with a tentative D call TRBD1 (7 bases). The germline V gene encodes CDR1 LNHDA and CDR2 SQIVND (reference sequence). CDR3 length: 15 amino acids. The CDR3 DNA sequence: TGTGCCAGCAGTATAGTACGGGCAGGGGGGGAGACCCAGTACTTC. Translated: CASSIVRAGGETQYF.

The chain recombines TRBV2 with TRBJ2-4; D not resolved. CDR1 and CDR2 (germline): SNHLY, FYNNEI. The CDR3 extends over 16 amino acids. Trimming removed 5 bases from V and 0 bases from J, with 14 bases in between. The CDR3, as DNA: TGTGCCAGCAGTTATAGACTGCTGCTAGCCAAAAACATTCAGTACTTC. The encoded protein is CASSYRLLLAKNIQYF.

This chain connects TRBV28 to TRBJ2-7, with 11 bases lining up with TRBD1. Germline V gene sequence: CDR1 MDHEN, CDR2 SYDVKM. This CDR3 has 17 residues. V dropped 3 bases and J dropped 7; count of bases not matched to a gene: 14. As DNA, the CDR3 is TGTGCCAGCAGTTTCCCTCCTTCCGGGACAGGGGGAGGGGAGCAGTACTTC. This encodes CASSFPPSGTGGGEQYF.

The chain carries TRBV19 and TRBJ1-5; 8 bases are a match to TRBD1. The CDR3 extends over 14 amino acids. Looked up from germline, CDR1 is LNHDA and CDR2 is SQIVND (reference sequence). V gave up 6 bases and J gave up 7 bases; unmatched junction bases: 8. CDR3 region: CASRDRESRQPQHF. In DNA, the CDR3 is TGTGCCAGTAGGGACAGGGAATCGAGACAGCCCCAGCATTTT.

This chain links TRBV5-5 with TRBJ1-2, with 8 nucleotides matching TRBD1. Germline V gives CDR1 SGHKS, CDR2 YYEKEE (reference sequence). The CDR3 totals 16 residues. V lost 0 bases to trimming and J lost 4 bases; unmatched junction nucleotides: 8. CDR3 in DNA: TGTGCCAGCAGCTTGGCCCCAGGGACAGGATCCTATGGCTACACCTTC. The encoded protein is CASSLAPGTGSYGYTF.

As to this clone: Germline is not matched at one junction end, which may reflect a read error. The chain employs TRBV27 and TRBJ2-1, with D possibly TRBD2 on 7 matching bases. Germline V lookup: CDR1 MNHEY, CDR2 SMNVEV (reference sequence). The CDR3 is 12 residues long. The CDR3 nucleotides read TGTGCCAGCAGGGTAGGGGGGAGGGCCGAAATCTTC. Residues: CASRVGGRAEIF.

The V gene is TRBV30, the J gene TRBJ2-1; the D gene is possibly TRBD2 (6 bases). This CDR3 region has 15 residues. The germline V gene encodes CDR1 GTSNPN and CDR2 SVGIG (reference sequence). Between the trimmed V and J ends, which lost 4 bases and 0 bases, there was a span of 13 bases. The CDR3 sequence: CAWTSAHSSYNEQFF. The CDR3 coding sequence is TGTGCCTGGACTAGCGCACACAGCTCCTACAATGAGCAGTTCTTC.

This clone was counted a few times. The chain couples TRBV28 to TRBJ1-2, with a weak D call TRBD1 (6 bases). Germline CDR1 reads MDHEN; CDR2 reads SYDVKM. Deletions cut 2 bases from V and 8 bases from J, with 15 bases between. This CDR3 is 14 amino acids long. CDR3 sequence (DNA): TGTGCCAGCAGTTTACCAGGACAGACGAGGGGCTACACCTTC. Translation: CASSLPGQTRGYTF.

V is TRBV5-1 and J is TRBJ2-3; tentatively, D is TRBD1 (6 bases). CDR1 and CDR2 from the germline V gene are SGHRS and YFSETQ. The CDR3 runs 16 residues. V dropped 0 bases and J dropped 3 bases, with 14 bases sitting between them. CDR3 loop: CASSLARGSTTDTQYF. The DNA for the CDR3 is TGCGCCAGCAGCTTGGCCAGGGGATCGACGACAGATACGCAGTATTTT.

This chain joins TRBV19 and TRBJ2-7; 10 bases align to TRBD2. Germline V gene lookup returns CDR1 LNHDA and CDR2 SQIVND (reference sequence). J was trimmed by 3 bases and V by 5 bases; bases with no gene match: 7. The CDR3 runs 15 residues. The CDR3 spells CASSALAGDLYEQYF. In DNA, the CDR3 is TGTGCCAGTAGTGCCCTAGCGGGAGACCTCTACGAGCAGTACTTC.

CDR3 sequence: CASKQETDTQYF. For the CDR3, the DNA is TGTGCCAGCAAACAGGAGACAGATACGCAGTATTTT. V usage is TRBV2 and J usage is TRBJ2-3; perhaps TRBD1 as D (5 bases). From germline, CDR1 is SNHLY and CDR2 FYNNEI. With 7 bases removed from V and 3 bases from J, the gap between germline ends came to 8 bases. The CDR3 spans 12 residues.

The rearrangement joins TRBV5-8 to TRBJ1-5; 9 bases match TRBD1. The CDR3 contains 16 residues. The V gene end was trimmed by 2 bases and the J gene end by 3 bases; junction bases not matched to a gene: 6. From germline, CDR1 is SGHTS and CDR2 YDEGEE. The CDR3 here is CASSLTGTGYNQPQHF. CDR3 in DNA: TGTGCCAGCAGCTTAACCGGGACAGGGTACAATCAGCCCCAGCATTTT.

This clone was seen a single time. The chain links TRBV4-1 to TRBJ2-7; D remains unclear. Germline CDR1 is MGHRA and CDR2 is YSYEKL. The CDR3 sequence is 14 residues long. V lost 0 bases and J 7 bases, leaving 13 bases between the germline ends. CDR3 protein: CASSQEMAGREQYF. CDR3 nucleotide sequence: TGCGCCAGCAGCCAAGAGATGGCAGGTCGTGAGCAGTACTTC.

The chain links TRBV18 to TRBJ1-4, with D uncertain. V was shortened by 4 bases and J by 8 bases, with 11 bases between the two germline ends. In germline, CDR1 is KGHSH, CDR2 LQKENI. CDR3 length equals 13 residues. The CDR3 reads CASSRSGREKLFF. For the CDR3, the DNA is TGTGCCAGCTCACGGTCGGGTAGGGAAAAACTGTTTTTT.

This CDR3 reads CASSDSLDQPQHF. The CDR3 bases are TGTGCCAGCAGTGACAGCCTAGATCAGCCCCAGCATTTT. This chain uses TRBV6-5 with TRBJ1-5; TRBD1 might be the D (5 bases). The V end lost 5 bases, the J end lost 5 bases, and 10 bases lay between the germline ends. The CDR3 is 13 residues long. Germline loops: CDR1 MNHEY, CDR2 SVGAGI.

This sequence joins TRBV5-6 and TRBJ1-1; 10 nucleotides match TRBD1. Looked up from germline, CDR1 is SGHDT and CDR2 is YYEEEE. Trimming cost V 4 bases and J 4 bases; bases outside gene matches: 7. The CDR3 is made up of 15 amino acids. CDR3 sequence reads: CASSRPDRGFTEAFF. The CDR3 DNA reads as TGTGCCAGCAGCCGACCGGACAGGGGGTTCACTGAAGCTTTCTTT. Full variable domain (remainder filled in from reference TRBV5-6 and TRBJ1-1): DAGVTQSPTHLIKTRGQQVTLRCSPKSGHDTVSWYQQALGQGPQFIFQYYEEEERQRGNFPDRFSGHQFPNYSSELNVNALLLGDSALYLCASSRPDRGFTEAFFGQGTRLTVV.

This rearrangement joins TRBV19 to TRBJ1-4, with a possible D match to TRBD1 (6 bases). V was pared by 6 bases and J by 3 bases, with 14 bases between. The germline V gene has CDR1 LNHDA and CDR2 SQIVND (reference sequence). The CDR3 totals 15 residues. CDR3 nucleotides: TGTGCCAGTAGGCCACAGGGAGCAGCTAATGAAAAACTGTTTTTT. This translates into CASRPQGAANEKLFF.

V and J are TRBV7-8 and TRBJ2-1; 10 bases are a match to TRBD1. Germline V CDR1 and CDR2: SGHVS, FQNEAQ. The CDR3 contains 16 residues. The V and J ends lost 1 base and 9 bases, in that order; junction bases with no gene match: 9. This CDR3 reads CASSLVGTGEFGEQFF. CDR3 coding DNA: TGTGCCAGCAGCTTAGTGGGGACAGGGGAGTTTGGTGAGCAGTTCTTC.

The genes are TRBV7-2 and TRBJ2-7; 8 nucleotides align to TRBD1. J gave up 2 bases and V 5 bases, and 11 bases lay outside the gene matches. The CDR3 consists of 16 residues. Germline V gene data show CDR1 as SGHTA and CDR2 as FQGNSA. The CDR3 sequence: CASSKWSGQATYEQYF. Written as DNA, the CDR3 is TGTGCCAGCAGCAAGTGGTCGGGACAGGCGACCTACGAGCAGTACTTC. Drawing the rest from reference TRBV7-2 and TRBJ2-7, the complete variable domain is GAGVSQSPSNKVTEKGKDVELRCDPISGHTALYWYRQSLGQGLEFLIYFQGNSAPDKSGLPSDRFSAERTGGSVSTLTIQRTQQEDSAVYLCASSKWSGQATYEQYFGPGTRLTVT.

The genes are TRBV27 and TRBJ2-6; 7 bases are a match to TRBD1. The V and J ends lost 0 bases and 0 bases, in that order; junction bases with no gene match: 8. The CDR3 sequence is 19 residues long. CDR1 and CDR2 (germline): MNHEY, SMNVEV (reference sequence). Here the CDR3 DNA reads TGTGCCAGCAGTTTATCAGATCGGTGGGACAGCTCTGGGGCCAACGTCCTGACTTTC. Its protein is CASSLSDRWDSSGANVLTF. The complete variable domain, with remaining parts taken from reference TRBV27 and TRBJ2-6, reads EAQVTQNPRYLITVTGKKLTVTCSQNMNHEYMSWYRQDPGLGLRQIYYSMNVEVTDKGDVPEGYKVSRKEKRNFPLILESPSPNQTSLYFCASSLSDRWDSSGANVLTFGAGSRLTVL.

The chain uses TRBV28 and TRBJ1-2; D perhaps matches TRBD1 (5 bases). Germline lookup yields CDR1 MDHEN and CDR2 SYDVKM. The V end lost 6 bases, the J end lost 2 bases, and 10 bases lay between the germline ends. There are 13 residues in the CDR3. Here the CDR3 DNA reads TGTGCCAGCAGGTCTTCAGGGAACTATGGCTACACCTTC. It codes for CASRSSGNYGYTF.

The CDR3 loop is CASSLGTGAAYGYTF. Written as DNA, the CDR3 is TGCGCCAGCAGCCTTGGGACAGGGGCCGCCTATGGCTACACCTTC. This chain connects TRBV5-1 to TRBJ1-2, with 10 bases lining up with TRBD1. CDR3 length: 15 amino acids. V dropped 4 bases and J dropped 4; count of bases not matched to a gene: 7. Germline lookup yields CDR1 SGHRS and CDR2 YFSETQ. The variable domain in full, with the rest retrieved from reference TRBV5-1 and TRBJ1-2, is KAGVTQTPRYLIKTRGQQVTLSCSPISGHRSVSWYQQTPGQGLQFLFEYFSETQRNKGNFPGRFSGRQFSNSRSEMNVSTLELGDSALYLCASSLGTGAAYGYTFGSGTRLTVV.

The V call is TRBV6-1, the J call TRBJ2-7, with D possibly matching TRBD1 (5 bases). The CDR3 extends over 14 amino acids. Germline values: CDR1 MNHNS, CDR2 SASEGT. Trimming pared 2 bases from V and 7 bases from J, leaving 15 bases between. CDR3 sequence: CASSEIPLRGEQYF. The CDR3, as DNA: TGTGCCAGCAGTGAAATCCCCCTAAGGGGAGAGCAGTACTTC.

The chain links TRBV6-1 to TRBJ2-1, with 9 bases that match TRBD1. Trimming took 0 bases from V and 4 from J; bases not matched to a gene: 7. CDR1 is MNHNS and CDR2 is SASEGT in the germline V gene. The CDR3 extends over 17 amino acids. CDR3 nucleotides: TGTGCCAGCAGTGAAGCGCGGGAGACAGGGGGATACAATGAGCAGTTCTTC. This codes for CASSEARETGGYNEQFF.

This chain uses TRBV19 with TRBJ2-2; 10 bases are shared with TRBD1. This CDR3 has 18 amino acids. V shed 5 bases and J 3 bases; nucleotides not matched to a gene: 12. CDR1 is LNHDA, CDR2 SQIVND, per germline (reference sequence). The CDR3 DNA follows: TGTGCCAGTAGTCTCCGGACAGGGGGAACCGCGGACACCGGGGAGCTGTTTTTT. Its protein is CASSLRTGGTADTGELFF.

The CDR3 is CASSMDYGEGTQYF. The CDR3 DNA is TGCGCCAGCAGTATGGACTACGGTGAAGGTACGCAGTATTTT. The V and J genes are TRBV10-2 and TRBJ2-3, with D perhaps TRBD2 (6 bases). Germline V gene data show CDR1 as WSHSY and CDR2 as SAAADI. This CDR3 region has 14 residues. Trimming stripped 5 bases from V and 8 bases from J, with 17 bases between.

This chain links TRBV29-1 with TRBJ2-3, with D maybe TRBD2 (5 bases). The V end lost 5 bases, the J end lost 0 bases, and 9 bases lay between the germline ends. This CDR3 is built from 13 residues. Germline assignment: CDR1 SQVTM and CDR2 ANQGSEA. The CDR3 coding sequence is TGCAGCGTTAGGGAGACTAGCACAGATACGCAGTATTTT. It encodes CSVRETSTDTQYF.